This TCR beta chain was sequenced for a study of blood T cell repertoires in COVID-19. At the level of the study: T cells, B-cell-depleted T cells, or PBMCs provided the cDNA or gDNA that served as material.

The V and J ends lost 0 bases and 7 bases respectively, with 6 bases between them. The CDR3 spans 12 residues. In germline, CDR1 is PRHDT, CDR2 FYEKMQ (reference sequence). Some clones are missing from TCRdb's copy, which holds only in-frame ones; the method was immunoSEQ multiplex PCR. Of 70,000 to 95,000 clones in the sample, about nine tenths were seen once. Source material: peripheral blood. The chain is built from TRBV13 and TRBJ1-1; unclear D gene. The TCR originated in a woman aged 45-59 years in a cohort sampled during active COVID-19. The CDR3 reads CASSLGGSEAFF. CDR3 DNA: TGTGCCAGCAGCTTAGGGGGGAGTGAAGCTTTCTTT.